The source of this TCR beta chain is a study of cytomegalovirus exposure and HLA in healthy donors. General study findings and limits: Most TCR sequences showed up rarely, but some public TCRs showed up in many donors.

The sample holds one count of this clone. What it recognizes is unknown. CDR1 SGHRS and CDR2 YFSETQ come from the germline V gene. The CDR3 runs 15 residues. With 4 bases clipped from V and 6 bases from J, the junction kept 8 bases outside the gene matches. PCR primers comprised 60 Vbeta and 13 Jbeta primers. The protocol was immunoSEQ multiplex PCR, while the TCRdb copy is restricted to in-frame clones and leaves out a portion. The data show 180,000 or so clones, approximately 84% seen once. Sequenced sample: PBMCs. This chain links TRBV5-1 with TRBJ2-2, with 8 bases matching TRBD2. This receptor was taken from a female donor in good health and CMV-seronegative. As DNA, the CDR3 is TGCGCCAGCAGCGGGAGGACTAGCTCCGCCGGGGAGCTGTTTTTT. As protein: CASSGRTSSAGELFF.